Below are 15 T cell receptor beta chains sequenced from a single sample in a study of post-analysis software for immune sequencing data. No antigen has been identified for these receptors. TCR beta cDNA libraries included unique molecular identifiers. A single record per CDR3 protein comes from TCRdb applying MiXCR to the PCR reads. Found here are approximately 350,000 distinct CDR3 sequences, 30% to 45% of them singletons; the top ten hold around an eighth. Study outcomes and limitations: In patients, TRBV5-6, TRBV5-1 and TRBV20-1 belonged to five or six TRBV segments found more frequently than in controls.

Sequencing was done on a sample of blood. The receptors come from a girl aged 10 to 17 with multiple sclerosis.

The CDR3 DNA follows: TGCGCCAGCAAGGGACTAGCTATCGACGAGCAGTACTTC. Its protein product is CASKGLAIDEQYF. This chain links TRBV5-1 with TRBJ2-7, with 9 bases matching TRBD2. Per the germline V gene, CDR1 is SGHRS and CDR2 is YFSETQ. Trimming at V came to 6 bases and at J to 5 bases, leaving 6 bases not matched to a gene. The CDR3 spans 13 residues.

This sequence joins TRBV6-5 and TRBJ2-1; possibly TRBD2 for D (6 bases). Trimming pared 2 bases from V and 5 bases from J, leaving 10 bases between. The CDR3 runs 14 residues. Germline V gives CDR1 MNHEY, CDR2 SVGAGI. DNA of the CDR3: TGTGCCAGCAGTTACCGGGGGTTCAACAATGAGCAGTTCTTC. Its protein product is CASSYRGFNNEQFF.

J is TRBJ2-7 and V is TRBV7-2; no clear D. V was clipped by 6 bases and J by 5 bases, with 14 bases between them. CDR1 is SGHTA, CDR2 FQGNSA, per germline. CDR3 length: 13 amino acids. This chain's CDR3 is CASRQVPIHEQYF. DNA of the CDR3: TGTGCCAGCAGGCAGGTTCCGATTCACGAGCAGTACTTC.

On this clonotype itself: This likely comes from a read error, as the CDR3 has no conserved phenylalanine or tryptophan at its end. The V gene is TRBV20-1, the J gene TRBJ2-1; D remains unclear. The CDR3 runs to 10 residues. Germline CDR1 is DFQATT and CDR2 is SNEGSKA (reference sequence). V lost 3 bases, J lost 6 bases, and 3 bases lay in between. CDR3 sequence (DNA): TGCAGTGCTAGTTTCAATGAGCAGTTCTTA. Protein: CSASFNEQFL.

The chain couples TRBV7-3 to TRBJ1-1, with no clear D. V lost 5 bases and J lost 4, with 17 bases in between. The germline V gene encodes CDR1 SGHTA and CDR2 FQGTGA. The CDR3 contains 15 residues. This CDR3 is CASSAVGGSSTEAFF. The CDR3 nucleotides read TGTGCCAGCAGCGCCGTGGGAGGGTCGAGCACTGAAGCTTTCTTT.

This clonotype appeared many times. The chain couples TRBV7-9 to TRBJ2-1; D unclear. CDR1 and CDR2 from the germline V gene are SEHNR and FQNEAQ (reference sequence). Trimming left V 4 bases short and J 8 bases short, with 6 bases between. CDR3 length: 11 residues. The CDR3 reads CASSSPDEQFF. DNA of the CDR3: TGTGCCAGCAGCTCCCCCGATGAGCAGTTCTTC.

The chain is built from TRBV7-9 and TRBJ1-1; weak D call: TRBD1 (5 bases). This CDR3 has 15 amino acids. Germline values: CDR1 SEHNR, CDR2 FQNEAQ (reference sequence). Trimming cost V 2 bases and J 1 base, with 11 bases left between them. The CDR3 is CASSLIDRGNTEAFF. The CDR3 DNA sequence: TGTGCCAGCAGCTTAATCGACAGAGGGAACACTGAAGCTTTCTTT. Full variable domain (missing parts from reference TRBV7-9 and TRBJ1-1): DTGVSQNPRHKITKRGQNVTFRCDPISEHNRLYWYRQTLGQGPEFLTYFQNEAQLEKSRLLSDRFSAERPKGSFSTLEIQRTEQGDSAMYLCASSLIDRGNTEAFFGQGTRLTVV.

Of note for this clonotype: Mismatch with germline at one junction end may stem from a read error. The rearrangement joins TRBV4-2 to TRBJ2-7; D unresolved. This CDR3 region has 14 residues. Germline CDR1 and CDR2: LGHNA and YNFKEQ. CDR3 DNA sequence: TGTGCCAGCAGCCAACTGAGCTACTCCCACGAGCAGTACTTC. This gives the protein CASSQLSYSHEQYF.

The chain couples TRBV27 to TRBJ2-1; TRBD2 aligns across 9 bases. The ends lost 8 bases at V and 6 bases at J; junction bases unmatched: 11. The CDR3 runs to 15 residues. The germline gives CDR1 MNHEY, CDR2 SMNVEV (reference sequence). The CDR3 nucleotides read TGTGCCAGCGGGGGACGACTAGCGGTCCCCAATGAGCAGTTCTTC. Amino acid sequence: CASGGRLAVPNEQFF.

V usage is TRBV30 and J usage is TRBJ1-5, with 8 positions matching TRBD1. Germline CDR1 GTSNPN, CDR2 SVGIG (reference sequence). The CDR3 length is 14 residues. The trim removed 3 bases at V and 5 bases at J, leaving 6 bases unmatched. The CDR3 here is CAWRLGTGDQPQHF. The CDR3 nucleotides read TGTGCCTGGAGGTTGGGGACAGGTGATCAGCCCCAGCATTTT.

The chain joins TRBV4-2 to TRBJ2-5, with a weak D call TRBD2 (5 bases). Trimming took off 3 bases at V and 5 bases at J, with 16 bases between the two ends. Germline CDR1 and CDR2: LGHNA and YNFKEQ. The CDR3 covers 15 residues. This CDR3 is CASSHGYEGGETQYF. CDR3 in DNA: TGTGCCAGCAGCCACGGGTACGAGGGCGGGGAGACCCAGTACTTC.

The chain uses TRBV27 and TRBJ1-6; D gene uncertain. The V end lost 5 bases, the J end lost 2 bases, and 19 bases lay between the germline ends. CDR1 MNHEY and CDR2 SMNVEV come from the germline V gene (reference sequence). The CDR3 totals 18 residues. CDR3 region: CASSPRPPDGTYNSPLHF. CDR3 nucleotides: TGTGCCAGCAGTCCCCGTCCCCCTGACGGTACCTATAATTCACCCCTCCACTTT.

This clonotype has more than one count but fewer than ten. J is TRBJ2-4 and V is TRBV7-2; the D is unclear. V dropped 3 bases and J dropped 1 base, with 1 base sitting between them. The CDR3 length is 12 residues. Germline V CDR1 and CDR2: SGHTA, FQGNSA. The CDR3: CASSFAKNIQYF. The CDR3 nucleotides read TGTGCCAGCAGCTTCGCCAAAAACATTCAGTACTTC.

This CDR3 is CASSFPLDRITNTGELFF. The CDR3 DNA sequence: TGTGCCAGCAGTTTCCCCTTGGACAGGATTACGAACACCGGGGAGCTGTTTTTT. The rearrangement joins TRBV28 to TRBJ2-2; the match to TRBD1 covers 7 bases. After removal of 3 bases from V and 0 bases from J, the junction contained 10 bases not matched to a gene. The CDR3 is 18 amino acids. The germline V gene encodes CDR1 MDHEN and CDR2 SYDVKM.

This clonotype was detected only a few times. The V call is TRBV29-1, the J call TRBJ2-5; 7 positions match TRBD2. This CDR3 has 13 residues. The V gene's germline CDR1 is SQVTM and CDR2 ANQGSEA. Trimming took 7 bases from V and 4 from J; bases not matched to a gene: 9. CDR3 nucleotide sequence: TGCAGCGCTGGGGGGGGTACCCCAGAGACCCAGTACTTC. Protein: CSAGGGTPETQYF.